The source of this TCR beta chain is a study of PD-L1 blockade in urothelial cancer listed by TCRdb under 2017. Some background on the complete study: Therapy was started around 2014 for all patients, and atezolizumab 1,200 mg was administered intravenously every 3 weeks. Durable clinical benefit was defined as a progression-free survival longer than 6 months, and TCR features were additionally tested against progression-free survival and overall survival. Blood samples were analyzed at 3 weeks after treatment start (second dose) and at 6 weeks after treatment start. The study, an exploratory multi-omic analysis, examined somatic, immune and clinical correlates of response to PD-L1 blockade with atezolizumab in urothelial cancer. An ECOG performance status of 0 or 1 was recorded for the patients, and 0 to 3 prior chemotherapy regimens had been received by the patients. Durable clinical benefit was achieved by nine patients and was not achieved by 20 patients. About nine tenths of the roughly 29 patients were males with bladder-origin urothelial cancer, and about 60% of the 29 reported a prior smoking history. A median of approximately 140,000 T cells and 85,000 or so unique TCRs was obtained from blood samples, and a median clonality of approximately 0.077 was observed. Pretreatment blood TCR-seq was available for 27 to 30 patients, at least one posttreatment blood collection was obtained for 25 or so patients, and tumor TCR-seq was available for 25 or so patients. Pretreatment tumor samples and matched peripheral blood, collected serially before and after atezolizumab treatment, underwent TCR sequencing. In the same patients who had TCR sequencing, pretreatment tumors also underwent whole exome sequencing and RNA sequencing.

A total of 25 to 30 patients with locally advanced or metastatic urothelial carcinoma, treated at Memorial Sloan Kettering on a trial protocol, made up the cohort. Peripheral blood mononuclear cells were collected from each patient pretreatment and during treatment, giving between 1 and 8 total time points per patient. The Qiagen DNeasy Blood extraction kit was used to purify genomic DNA from total PBMCs and tumor samples. Collected pretreatment and during treatment, PBMCs were isolated and stored as previously described. To estimate absolute template abundance from read counts, synthetic TCR analog templates were spiked into each PCR. The immunoSEQ assay was used to amplify TCRbeta CDR3 regions from genomic DNA with bias-controlled V and J gene primers. Sequencing of rearranged TCRbeta segments was performed at approximately 20X coverage. The study's processing was this. Clustering was used to correct sequencing errors, and CDR3s were annotated against IMGT to assign V, D and J genes. Only productive TCRbeta rearrangements were used in downstream analyses, excluding out-of-frame or stop-codon sequences. To compute clonality, Shannon entropy was normalized by the log of the number of unique productive sequences and then subtracted from one. Clones differing between time points or between blood and tumor were identified by Fisher's exact test with Benjamini-Hochberg correction at adjusted p below 0.01. TCRdb took over this immuneACCESS table, retaining in-frame rearrangements with V and J assigned. Such tables are incomplete; in checked studies, under half of the missing clones stem from an unresolved V gene, and the remainder is unexplained. That table supplies the V and J calls and clone size; D and trimming were determined from the DNA. The sample includes about 26,000 clones, with less than 90% observed a single time. Under 40% of the sample rests with the top ten.

With respect to this clone: Its target antigen remains unknown. No clone much larger than this one lies a single base away; base qualities are absent.

The germline V gene (reference sequence) supplies CDR1 LNHDA and CDR2 SQIVND. Unmatched junction bases come to 7, with V trimmed by 4 bases and J by 1 base. Its CDR3 holds 16 amino acids, cysteine through phenylalanine. CDR3 DNA only is kept here, 48 bases in frame from base 1. The investigation overall reported the following: A pretreatment peripheral blood TCR clonality below the median was linked to improved progression-free and overall survival. Because the sample size was small (n ≈ 29) and many exploratory analyses were performed, the results are intended to be hypothesis-generating. At 3 weeks after the start of treatment, tumor-associated TCR clones in peripheral blood had expanded more in patients with durable benefit (n ≈ 20, p = 0.022).

The receptor chain draws on TRBV19 and TRBJ1-1; the central 9 bases match TRBD1. Source: PBMCs, taken around atezolizumab (anti-PD-L1) treatment. The sequence derives from a man in his sixties with urothelial cancer. The bases read TGTGCCAGTAGTAAAAAACAGGGGGCAGCGAACACTGAAGCTTTCTTT. It is translated as CASSKKQGAANTEAFF.